This T cell receptor beta chain was recovered during a study of blood T cells in healthy people across ages. A second PCR, run for roughly 7 to 11 cycles, used a sample-barcoded 5' primer plus a J-beta primer mix. Every cDNA molecule bore a tag from a template-switch adaptor containing 12 random nucleotides. TCRdb analysed the 5' RACE reads with MiXCR anew, one entry per CDR3 protein. The table records approximately 1.5 million distinct CDR3 sequences, 42% of them present only once. Of note for this clonotype: Its antigen is currently unknown.

Study results and caveats: Higher diversity and more naive CD4+ cells were features of long-lived donors, compared to aged donors. The donors' CMV status was not determined, possibly confounding changes in expanded clonotypes. The diversity estimates, figures obtained from one million T cells, were considered underestimates.

This receptor was identified in a woman between 18 and 30 years old in good health. Sequencing input: blood.

The CDR3 coding sequence is TGTGCCAGCAGCTTAGATCCCGGGACTAGCGGGAGGGTTACGCAGTATTTT. Its translation: CASSLDPGTSGRVTQYF. The J gene is TRBJ2-3, the V gene TRBV7-2, with TRBD2 matching 16 bases. CDR1 is SGHTA, CDR2 FQGNSA, per germline. The CDR3 length is 17 residues. The J segment lost 8 bases and the V segment lost 1 base, leaving 6 bases of the junction unmatched.